This passage covers 27 T cell receptor beta chains from one sample sequenced in a study of cytomegalovirus exposure and HLA in healthy donors. The PCR ran on 60 Vbeta and 13 Jbeta primers. Sequencing was performed with immunoSEQ multiplex PCR; in TCRdb, only in-frame clones are kept and a portion is missing. The sample gives under 300,000 clones, just over 85% of which show up once; around 4% is in the top ten. The sample taken for sequencing was PBMCs. These receptors were taken from a middle-aged man in good health and CMV-seropositive.

This clone was seen only once. This rearrangement joins TRBV5-1 to TRBJ2-3; 7 bases are shared with TRBD2. The V and J ends lost 3 bases and 0 bases, in that order; junction bases with no gene match: 10. The CDR3 has 17 residues. CDR1 and CDR2 from the germline V gene are SGHRS and YFSETQ. This CDR3 reads CASSSGLLTTSTDTQYF. DNA for the CDR3: TGCGCCAGCAGCTCGGGACTACTAACCACTAGCACAGATACGCAGTATTTT.

The CDR3, as DNA: TGTGCCAGCGGGGGGGACATGAACACTGAAGCTTTCTTT. This translates into CASGGDMNTEAFF. V usage is TRBV2 and J usage is TRBJ1-1, with a possible D match to TRBD1 (6 bases). The germline CDR1 and CDR2 sequences are SNHLY and FYNNEI. The CDR3 covers 13 residues. Trimming cost V 8 bases and J 0 bases, with 10 bases left between them.

The J gene is TRBJ1-2, the V gene TRBV28; 12 nucleotides line up with TRBD1. The length of the CDR3 is 16 residues. Trimming removed 7 bases from V and 3 bases from J; junction bases left unmatched: 9. Germline loops: CDR1 MDHEN, CDR2 SYDVKM. The CDR3 DNA is TGTGCCAGCAAATTAGGCGGGACAGGGGGCCACTATGGCTACACCTTC. Protein: CASKLGGTGGHYGYTF.

The chain couples TRBV9 to TRBJ2-5; 8 bases agree with TRBD2. J was trimmed by 5 bases and V by 3 bases; bases with no gene match: 6. In germline, CDR1 is SGDLS, CDR2 YYNGEE. The CDR3 sequence is 14 residues long. CDR3 amino acids: CASSAPAGDETQYF. CDR3 in DNA: TGTGCCAGCAGCGCCCCAGCGGGAGACGAGACCCAGTACTTC.

The chain couples TRBV4-1 to TRBJ2-7; D ambiguous. Per the germline V gene, CDR1 is MGHRA and CDR2 is YSYEKL. Trimming took off 2 bases at V and 6 bases at J, with 17 bases between the two ends. This CDR3 comprises 15 residues. The CDR3: CASSQIDSPRSEQYF. The CDR3 DNA is TGCGCCAGCAGCCAAATCGACTCCCCCCGCAGCGAGCAGTACTTC.

The J gene is TRBJ2-1, the V gene TRBV30, with 8 bases that match TRBD2. The V gene end was trimmed by 2 bases and the J gene end by 6 bases; junction bases not matched to a gene: 12. Germline CDR1 and CDR2: GTSNPN and SVGIG (reference sequence). The CDR3 extends over 16 amino acids. Written as DNA, the CDR3 is TGTGCCTGGAGTCCACCCCCGGGACTAGATTCCAATGAGCAGTTCTTC. Its translation: CAWSPPPGLDSNEQFF.

This clone has only a few counts. The rearrangement joins TRBV6-6 to TRBJ2-7; 9 positions match TRBD1. CDR1 MNHNY and CDR2 SVGAGI come from the germline V gene (reference sequence). The V segment lost 6 bases and the J segment 5 bases; nucleotides outside the gene matches: 5. The CDR3 is 13 residues long. CDR3: CASSLDRGHEQYF. CDR3 bases: TGTGCCAGCAGCCTGGACAGGGGACACGAGCAGTACTTC.

The chain joins TRBV9 to TRBJ2-3, with D unresolved. This CDR3 has 14 amino acids. V was clipped by 0 bases and J by 2 bases, with 7 bases between them. CDR1 and CDR2 from the germline V gene are SGDLS and YYNGEE. The chain's CDR3 is CASSVAPFTDTQYF. The CDR3 coding sequence is TGTGCCAGCAGCGTAGCCCCCTTCACAGATACGCAGTATTTT.

J is TRBJ2-7 and V is TRBV7-9; no definite D call. The CDR3 has 12 amino acids. Trimming took 5 bases from V and 2 from J, leaving 7 bases between them. The germline gives CDR1 SEHNR, CDR2 FQNEAQ (reference sequence). CDR3 loop: CASSPSTYEQYF. CDR3 sequence (DNA): TGTGCCAGCAGCCCGAGTACCTACGAGCAGTACTTC. Drawing the rest from reference TRBV7-9 and TRBJ2-7, the complete variable domain is DTGVSQNPRHKITKRGQNVTFRCDPISEHNRLYWYRQTLGQGPEFLTYFQNEAQLEKSRLLSDRFSAERPKGSFSTLEIQRTEQGDSAMYLCASSPSTYEQYFGPGTRLTVT.

This clone was detected a few times. The rearrangement joins TRBV9 to TRBJ1-3; D not certain. Germline-derived CDR1 and CDR2 are SGDLS and YYNGEE. The V end was cut by 3 bases, the J end by 0 bases, with 10 bases between. The CDR3 length is 15 residues. The CDR3 reads CASSGALISGNTIYF. As DNA, the CDR3 is TGTGCCAGCAGCGGTGCACTGATCTCTGGAAACACCATATATTTT.

V gene TRBV7-3 combines with J gene TRBJ2-3, with TRBD1 identical over 8 bases. After removal of 4 bases from V and 5 bases from J, the junction contained 8 bases not matched to a gene. From germline, CDR1 is SGHTA and CDR2 FQGTGA. CDR3 length: 15 amino acids. CDR3 sequence reads: CASSWQGARGDTQYF. The CDR3 DNA follows: TGTGCCAGCAGCTGGCAGGGGGCGCGGGGAGATACGCAGTATTTT.

The chain couples TRBV28 to TRBJ2-1; D is undetermined. Germline-derived CDR1 and CDR2 are MDHEN and SYDVKM. The CDR3 covers 13 residues. Trimming removed 7 bases from V and 4 bases from J, with 11 bases in between. The CDR3 spells CASIGGGYNEQFF. Written as DNA, the CDR3 is TGTGCCAGCATAGGCGGCGGTTACAATGAGCAGTTCTTC.

The chain couples TRBV6-5 to TRBJ1-6; TRBD1 matches 7 bases. V shed 5 bases and J 7 bases; nucleotides not matched to a gene: 5. The CDR3 totals 14 residues. CDR1 and CDR2 (germline): MNHEY, SVGAGI. CDR3 coding DNA: TGTGCCAGCAGTAAAGGGGACAGAAATTCACCCCTCCACTTT. Translation: CASSKGDRNSPLHF.

V usage is TRBV28 and J usage is TRBJ2-5; no reliable D call. The CDR3 is 16 amino acids. Trimming removed 3 bases from V and 3 bases from J, with 17 bases in between. Germline assignment: CDR1 MDHEN and CDR2 SYDVKM. The CDR3 is CASSLGGTQAKETQYF. The DNA of the CDR3 is TGTGCCAGCAGTTTGGGTGGTACCCAAGCGAAAGAGACCCAGTACTTC. The variable domain in full, with the rest retrieved from reference TRBV28 and TRBJ2-5, is DVKVTQSSRYLVKRTGEKVFLECVQDMDHENMFWYRQDPGLGLRLIYFSYDVKMKEKGDIPEGYSVSREKKERFSLILESASTNQTSMYLCASSLGGTQAKETQYFGPGTRLLVL.

The chain couples TRBV6-4 to TRBJ2-5, with D possibly being TRBD2 (6 bases). CDR3 length: 13 residues. Germline-derived CDR1 and CDR2 are MRHNA and SNTAGT. Trimming shortened V by 0 bases and J by 4 bases, and 6 bases separated the two germline ends. In DNA form, the CDR3 reads TGTGCCAGCAGTGACTCCGGGGGAGAGACCCAGTACTTC. Protein sequence: CASSDSGGETQYF.

A note on this clone: Sequence at one end of the junction differs from germline and may be a read error. Other DNA sequences in this sample translate to the same CDR3. The chain links TRBV4-1 to TRBJ2-1; TRBD2 matches 9 bases. Germline CDR1 reads MGHRA; CDR2 reads YSYEKL. The CDR3 is 14 residues long. The CDR3, as DNA: TGCGCTAGCAGCCAGGTAGCGGGAGCCGATGAGCAGTTCTTC. Translated: CASSQVAGADEQFF.

The chain links TRBV7-3 to TRBJ2-4; 7 bases match TRBD2. V shed 5 bases, J shed 6 bases, and the junction held 10 bases outside the gene matches. Germline V gene lookup returns CDR1 SGHTA and CDR2 FQGTGA. The CDR3 covers 15 residues. The CDR3 here is CASSRSGVAGNIQYF. The CDR3 nucleotides are TGTGCCAGCAGCCGCAGCGGGGTAGCGGGAAACATTCAGTACTTC. Looking up the rest from reference TRBV7-3 and TRBJ2-4 gives the full variable domain: GAGVSQTPSNKVTEKGKYVELRCDPISGHTALYWYRQSLGQGPEFLIYFQGTGAADDSGLPNDRFFAVRPEGSVSTLKIQRTERGDSAVYLCASSRSGVAGNIQYFGAGTRLSVL.

The sample holds a few counts of this clone. V usage is TRBV6-6 and J usage is TRBJ1-2, with 7 nucleotides matching TRBD1. The V gene end was trimmed by 7 bases and the J gene end by 5 bases; junction bases not matched to a gene: 7. Germline V gives CDR1 MNHNY, CDR2 SVGAGI (reference sequence). The CDR3 extends over 13 amino acids. The CDR3 nucleotides read TGTGCCAGCACCCGGGACAGCGGTTATGGCTACACCTTC. Protein: CASTRDSGYGYTF.

The chain recombines TRBV15 with TRBJ2-2, with D perhaps TRBD1 (5 bases). This CDR3 spans 14 amino acids. Germline V lookup: CDR1 LNHNV, CDR2 YYDKDF (reference sequence). V was cut by 4 bases and J by 2 bases, with 8 bases left in between. CDR3 coding DNA: TGTGCCACCAGCACCCAGGGCAACACCGGGGAGCTGTTTTTT. Translating gives CATSTQGNTGELFF.

V is TRBV5-4 and J is TRBJ2-3; maybe TRBD2 (6 bases). The germline CDR1 and CDR2 sequences are SGHNT and YYREEE (reference sequence). The CDR3 spans 17 residues. V lost 0 bases and J lost 0, with 14 bases in between. CDR3 residues: CASSLAAGPLSTDTQYF. The CDR3 DNA reads TGTGCCAGCAGCTTGGCCGCGGGACCACTTAGCACAGATACGCAGTATTTT.

This chain uses TRBV5-4 with TRBJ1-1, with D hard to call. The V gene lost 0 bases and the J gene lost 3 bases, with 12 bases spanning the gap. Germline V gives CDR1 SGHNT, CDR2 YYREEE (reference sequence). The CDR3 runs to 15 residues. The DNA for the CDR3 is TGTGCCAGCAGCTTGGGACAAGGCGCAGACACTGAAGCTTTCTTT. It encodes CASSLGQGADTEAFF. The variable domain in full, with the rest retrieved from reference TRBV5-4 and TRBJ1-1, is ETGVTQSPTHLIKTRGQQVTLRCSSQSGHNTVSWYQQALGQGPQFIFQYYREEENGRGNFPPRFSGLQFPNYSSELNVNALELDDSALYLCASSLGQGADTEAFFGQGTRLTVV.

J is TRBJ2-3 and V is TRBV2; 12 positions agree with TRBD2. The CDR3 loop spans 17 amino acids. Trimming removed 5 bases from V and 3 bases from J; junction bases left unmatched: 9. Germline CDR1 is SNHLY and CDR2 is FYNNEI. The CDR3 DNA is TGTGCCAGCAGTCTTCGACGGCTAGCGGGAGGGACAGATACGCAGTATTTT. Protein product: CASSLRRLAGGTDTQYF.

This clone was observed a single time. The genes are TRBV10-3 and TRBJ1-5, with 8 bases fitting TRBD1. Trimming cost V 2 bases and J 7 bases; bases outside gene matches: 10. Looked up from germline, CDR1 is ENHRY and CDR2 is SYGVKD. The CDR3 is 16 amino acids. CDR3 coding DNA: TGTGCCATCAGTGAGGCTAAGACAGGGGTCGACCAGCCCCAGCATTTT. This sequence encodes CAISEAKTGVDQPQHF.

The rearrangement links TRBV19 to TRBJ1-5; 8 bases align to TRBD1. The V and J ends lost 5 bases and 6 bases, in that order; junction bases with no gene match: 6. CDR3 length: 14 residues. CDR1 is LNHDA and CDR2 is SQIVND in the germline V gene (reference sequence). The CDR3 is CASSFDRGFQPQHF. CDR3 coding DNA: TGTGCCAGTAGTTTCGACAGGGGATTTCAGCCCCAGCATTTT.

The V and J genes are TRBV5-4 and TRBJ2-4, with 9 bases fitting TRBD1. Per the germline V gene, CDR1 is SGHNT and CDR2 is YYREEE (reference sequence). V lost 4 bases and J lost 1; bases outside the gene matches: 6. The CDR3 extends over 16 amino acids. CDR3 in DNA: TGTGCCAGCAGCCGGACAGGGGCCGCGGCCAAAAACATTCAGTACTTC. It encodes CASSRTGAAAKNIQYF.

Remarks on this clone: Relative to the germline gene, one junction end is altered; a read error may explain this. The sample carries other DNA sequences with the same CDR3. J is TRBJ2-7 and V is TRBV6-6, with a possible D match to TRBD2 (6 bases). This CDR3 spans 15 amino acids. Germline CDR1 is MNHNY and CDR2 is SVGAGI (reference sequence). This CDR3 is CASSYPGRSAYEQYF. CDR3 DNA: TGTGCCAGCAGTTACCCCGGGAGAAGTGCCTACGAACAGTACTTC.

V gene TRBV5-6 combines with J gene TRBJ1-2; the match to TRBD1 covers 7 bases. J was trimmed by 7 bases and V by 3 bases; bases with no gene match: 9. Germline V gives CDR1 SGHDT, CDR2 YYEEEE. This CDR3 region has 14 residues. The chain's CDR3 is CASSSDRELSGYTF. DNA of the CDR3: TGTGCCAGCAGCTCCGACAGGGAGCTGAGTGGCTACACCTTC.